This T cell receptor beta chain was recorded in a study of identical twins. Study conclusions and caveats: For out-of-frame beta sequences, excess twin sharing was weaker. Abundant beta clonotypes from cord blood bore fewer insertions; memory repertoires lacked this pattern.

This clonotype was seen a few times. Antigen: not known. CDR3 length: 13 amino acids. CDR1 SQVTM and CDR2 ANQGSEA come from the germline V gene. Trimming pared 3 bases from V and 1 base from J, leaving 9 bases between. TCRdb recomputed calls from the 5' RACE reads with MiXCR, one row per CDR3 protein. The repertoire holds roughly 690,000 distinct CDR3 sequences, with roughly 6.2% as singletons. V is TRBV29-1 and J is TRBJ2-5; unclear D gene. The TCR sequence derives from a young man in good health. Specimen: naive T cells sorted from blood. CDR3 DNA: TGCAGCGTTGAGGTGCGGACCCAAGAGACCCAGTACTTC. Its translation: CSVEVRTQETQYF.